This T cell receptor (beta chain) stems from a study of blood T cell repertoires in COVID-19. Sequencing was performed with immunoSEQ multiplex PCR; in TCRdb, only in-frame clones are kept and a portion is missing. Of approximately 210,000 clones listed, 90% to 95% are singletons. Per germline, CDR1 WSHSY and CDR2 SAAADI. Trimming pared 0 bases from V and 6 bases from J, leaving 11 bases between. This CDR3 spans 14 amino acids. This receptor was taken from a man aged 25 to 40 with COVID-19, enrolled during active disease. The V gene is TRBV10-2, the J gene TRBJ1-1; D call uncertain. The specimen was peripheral blood. The CDR3 reads CASSESRSFAEAFF. The CDR3 nucleotides are TGCGCCAGCAGTGAGTCGCGGAGTTTCGCTGAAGCTTTCTTT.